This T cell receptor beta chain is from a study of blood T cell repertoires in COVID-19 (TCRdb year 2020). Looking at the study overall: Samples from collaborators originated in the United States, Italy and Spain and spanned both the acute and convalescent phases of COVID-19. The prospective study material was composed of cDNA or gDNA derived from T cells, B-cell-depleted T cells, or PBMCs. The repertoires were released in a freely available public database meant as a resource for research on the immune response to SARS-CoV-2. Subjects who had been exposed to COVID-19, were actively infected with it, or had recovered from it provided the deeply sampled blood TCRbeta repertoires that made up the dataset. Where available, HLA class I and class II types were taken from metadata supplied by the sample provider and were not determined by assay-based typing. Samples came from the ongoing ImmuneRACE study (first 160 participants) plus 1,254 subjects from 6 global collaborators. Sample metadata almost always included a de-identified subject ID, COVID-19 status, age in years and sex. Beyond this particular receptor, the publication reports: Clinical and demographic metadata were provided uncurated, with the amount varying by source and participant.

The CDR3 goes from the cysteine to the phenylalanine over 12 residues. Just the 36-base CDR3 DNA is kept, in frame starting at base 1. The germline V gene supplies CDR1 MNHEY and CDR2 SVGAGI. Deletion took 6 bases off V and 7 bases off J, with a span of 9 bases between the germline ends. TCRbeta CDR3 regions were amplified from genomic DNA using the immunoSEQ Assay, a bias-controlled multiplex PCR. From the authors' description of their analysis: The number of nucleated cells in each sample was estimated by amplification of reference gene primers within the assay. Sequence reads were collapsed and filtered to measure the absolute abundance of every unique TCRbeta CDR3 rearrangement. For each sample, productive Simpson clonality was calculated by taking the square root of Simpson's diversity index across productive rearrangements. In TCRdb, the immuneACCESS table is reduced to in-frame sequences with V and J assigned. These tables do not hold every clone; where another copy was compared, an unresolved V gene accounts for under half, and the others remain unexplained. V and J calls and clone size follow that table, whereas D and trimming were derived from the DNA. A total of roughly 140,000 clones appear in this sample, 65% to 85% of them only once. The top ten clones comprise 3.5% to 4.5% of the sample.

About this clone itself: Its antigen is not yet known. No base quality values were provided; no much bigger clone lies one nucleotide off.

Whole blood was collected in K2EDTA tubes by collaborating institutions according to the institutions' own protocols. Collaborator samples were shipped for TCRbeta analysis as frozen whole blood, isolated PBMCs, or DNA extracted from either sample type. The TCR comes from a woman of 80 years or more with acute or convalescent COVID-19. The chain links TRBV6-5 with TRBJ2-2; the D gene cannot be resolved reliably. Input material: peripheral blood. Read as DNA, the sequence is TGTGCCAGCAGCCCCGGGTTCGGGGAGCTGTTTTTT. This codes for CASSPGFGELFF.